This entry is about one T cell receptor beta chain. The sample comes from a study of cytomegalovirus exposure and HLA in healthy donors. Turning to the study itself: In an earlier analysis, around 100 million unique TCR beta sequences were found from approximately 170 million T cells.

V dropped 2 bases and J dropped 7 bases, with 15 bases sitting between them. Germline assignment: CDR1 SGHRS and CDR2 YFSETQ. This CDR3 spans 14 amino acids. The PCR ran on 60 Vbeta and 13 Jbeta primers. Only in-frame clones appear in the TCRdb table, and some are missing; sequencing was by immunoSEQ multiplex PCR. This table holds under 150,000 clones, 70% to 80% found once. The receptor was isolated from a woman aged 45 to 65 in good health and CMV-seronegative. J is TRBJ1-2 and V is TRBV5-1, with D perhaps TRBD1 (6 bases). The specimen was PBMCs. This CDR3 reads CASSLTLAQGGYTF. The CDR3 nucleotides are TGCGCCAGCAGCTTAACCCTCGCACAGGGTGGCTACACCTTC.